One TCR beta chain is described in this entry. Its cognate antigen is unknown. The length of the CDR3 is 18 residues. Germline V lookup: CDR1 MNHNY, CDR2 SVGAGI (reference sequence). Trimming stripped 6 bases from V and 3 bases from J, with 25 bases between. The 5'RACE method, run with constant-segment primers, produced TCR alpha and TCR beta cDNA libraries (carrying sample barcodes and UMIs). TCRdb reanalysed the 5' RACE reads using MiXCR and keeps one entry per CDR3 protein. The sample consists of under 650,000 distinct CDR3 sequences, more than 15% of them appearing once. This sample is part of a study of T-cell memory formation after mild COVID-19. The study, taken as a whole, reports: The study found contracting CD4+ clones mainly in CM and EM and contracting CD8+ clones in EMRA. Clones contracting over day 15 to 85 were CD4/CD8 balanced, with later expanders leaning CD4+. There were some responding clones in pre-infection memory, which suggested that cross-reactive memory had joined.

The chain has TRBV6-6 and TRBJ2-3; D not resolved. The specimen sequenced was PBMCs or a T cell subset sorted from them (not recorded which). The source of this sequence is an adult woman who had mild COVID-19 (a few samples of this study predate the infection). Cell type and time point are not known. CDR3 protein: CASSPGKASQKGTDTQYF. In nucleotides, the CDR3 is TGTGCCAGCAGCCCTGGCAAAGCAAGCCAAAAAGGAACAGATACGCAGTATTTT.